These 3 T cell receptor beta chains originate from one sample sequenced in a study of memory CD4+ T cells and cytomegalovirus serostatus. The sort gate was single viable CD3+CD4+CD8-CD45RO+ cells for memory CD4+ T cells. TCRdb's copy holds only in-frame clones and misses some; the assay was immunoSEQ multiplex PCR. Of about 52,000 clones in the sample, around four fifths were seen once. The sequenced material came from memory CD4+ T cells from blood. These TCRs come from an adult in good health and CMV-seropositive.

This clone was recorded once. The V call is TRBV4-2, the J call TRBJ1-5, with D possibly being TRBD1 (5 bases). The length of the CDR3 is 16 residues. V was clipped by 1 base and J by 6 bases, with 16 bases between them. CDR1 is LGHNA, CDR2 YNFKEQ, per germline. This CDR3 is CASSQVWGGAGQPQHF. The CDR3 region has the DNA TGTGCCAGCAGCCAAGTGTGGGGGGGTGCGGGTCAGCCCCAGCATTTT.

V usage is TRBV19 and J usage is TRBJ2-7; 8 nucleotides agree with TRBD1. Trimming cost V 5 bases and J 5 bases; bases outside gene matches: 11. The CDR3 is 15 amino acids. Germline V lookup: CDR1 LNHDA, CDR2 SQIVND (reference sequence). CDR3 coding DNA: TGTGCCAGTAGTCAACGACAGGGGAGGAAGGACGAGCAGTACTTC. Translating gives CASSQRQGRKDEQYF.

The CDR3, as DNA: TGTGCCAGCAGTTTTACAGGGAGCAGCAATCAGCCCCAGCATTTT. Its translation is CASSFTGSSNQPQHF. The chain has TRBV28 and TRBJ1-5; weak D call: TRBD1 (6 bases). Germline CDR1 MDHEN, CDR2 SYDVKM. This CDR3 is built from 15 residues. The V end was cut by 3 bases, the J end by 1 base, with 10 bases between.